The 16 T cell receptor beta chains reported below all come from one sample, sequenced in a study of blood T cell repertoires in COVID-19. Clones were sequenced by immunoSEQ multiplex PCR, and TCRdb holds only the in-frame ones, with some missing. This sample has 60,000 to 100,000 clones; roughly 89% occur once, and the top ten carry 4.6%. The specimen was peripheral blood. All receptors derive from a man aged 50 or older with active COVID-19.

The CDR3 coding sequence is TGTGCCAGCAGCTCGTCCCGGGACAGGGATCGCGGCTACACCTTC. This gives the protein CASSSSRDRDRGYTF. The chain recombines TRBV11-2 with TRBJ1-2; 9 positions agree with TRBD1. This CDR3 has 15 residues. V dropped 4 bases and J dropped 8; count of bases not matched to a gene: 11. The germline V gene has CDR1 SGHAT and CDR2 FQNNGV.

This clone was picked up one time. This chain joins TRBV7-6 and TRBJ2-1; D is unresolved. Germline CDR1 SGHVS, CDR2 FNYEAQ. Trimming removed 0 bases from V and 0 bases from J, with 6 bases in between. The CDR3 extends over 15 amino acids. The chain's CDR3 is CASSLAAASYNEQFF. DNA of the CDR3: TGTGCCAGCAGCTTAGCGGCGGCCTCCTACAATGAGCAGTTCTTC.

This clone was picked up one time. V gene TRBV11-1 combines with J gene TRBJ2-1; D might be TRBD2 (6 bases). The CDR3 totals 15 residues. Germline-derived CDR1 and CDR2 are SGHAT and FQDESV (reference sequence). Deletions cut 0 bases from V and 0 bases from J, with 6 bases between. CDR3 amino acids: CASSLASGSYNEQFF. The DNA for the CDR3 is TGTGCCAGCAGCTTAGCTAGCGGCTCCTACAATGAGCAGTTCTTC.

This sequence joins TRBV5-1 and TRBJ2-7; 8 nucleotides match TRBD2. The CDR3 contains 15 residues. J gave up 2 bases and V 0 bases, and 4 bases lay outside the gene matches. Germline-derived CDR1 and CDR2 are SGHRS and YFSETQ. For the CDR3, the DNA is TGCGCCAGCAGCTTGGATAGCGGGGAACCCTACGAGCAGTACTTC. Its translation: CASSLDSGEPYEQYF.

The chain is built from TRBV5-1 and TRBJ2-5; 7 bases agree with TRBD1. V dropped 4 bases and J dropped 4; count of bases not matched to a gene: 10. The CDR3 covers 15 residues. Germline V lookup: CDR1 SGHRS, CDR2 YFSETQ. The DNA for the CDR3 is TGCGCCAGCAGCAGGGGACAGAGCTCCCCAGAGACCCAGTACTTC. Amino acids: CASSRGQSSPETQYF.

CDR3 residues: CASSSGSQGNSPLHF. CDR3 bases: TGTGCCAGCAGCTCCGGGAGCCAGGGAAATTCACCCCTCCACTTT. The chain has TRBV7-6 and TRBJ1-6, with D perhaps matching TRBD1 (5 bases). Trimming took 4 bases from V and 7 from J, leaving 14 bases between them. The CDR3 loop spans 15 amino acids. Looked up from germline, CDR1 is SGHVS and CDR2 is FNYEAQ.

This chain connects TRBV2 to TRBJ1-6, with unresolved D. V was shortened by 8 bases and J by 0 bases, with 11 bases between the two germline ends. Germline values: CDR1 SNHLY, CDR2 FYNNEI. The CDR3 sequence is 15 residues long. The CDR3 loop reads CASERSSSYNSPLHF. The CDR3 DNA reads as TGTGCCAGCGAGAGGTCTAGCTCCTATAATTCACCCCTCCACTTT.

The CDR3 region is CASSGGVLAGVPTGELFF. The DNA of the CDR3 is TGCGCCAGCAGTGGTGGCGTGCTAGCGGGAGTCCCCACCGGGGAGCTGTTTTTT. J is TRBJ2-2 and V is TRBV5-1; 10 bases are a match to TRBD2. Trimming removed 5 bases from V and 4 bases from J; junction bases left unmatched: 14. Germline V gene lookup returns CDR1 SGHRS and CDR2 YFSETQ. This CDR3 comprises 18 residues.

This rearrangement joins TRBV28 to TRBJ1-2, with 9 bases lining up with TRBD1. The CDR3 is made up of 15 amino acids. Trimming took 1 base from V and 7 from J; bases not matched to a gene: 7. CDR1 and CDR2 from the germline V gene are MDHEN and SYDVKM. The CDR3 bases are TGTGCCAGCAGTTTATTAAGGGGGACAGGGCCTGGCTACACCTTC. This sequence encodes CASSLLRGTGPGYTF.

This chain joins TRBV29-1 and TRBJ2-5; D gene unclear. Germline lookup yields CDR1 SQVTM and CDR2 ANQGSEA. V was pared by 5 bases and J by 1 base, with 5 bases between. This CDR3 is built from 11 residues. The CDR3 region has the DNA TGCAGCGTTTACACCCAAGAGACCCAGTACTTC. Its protein product is CSVYTQETQYF.

The rearrangement joins TRBV4-1 to TRBJ2-7, with 10 bases aligning to TRBD2. This CDR3 is built from 15 residues. V lost 3 bases, J lost 2 bases, and 4 bases stayed unmatched. Germline values: CDR1 MGHRA, CDR2 YSYEKL. This CDR3 reads CASSQVSGGTYEQYF. CDR3 nucleotides: TGCGCCAGCAGCCAGGTTAGCGGGGGGACCTACGAGCAGTACTTC.

The chain combines TRBV4-1 with TRBJ1-4, with TRBD1 identical over 8 bases. This CDR3 has 14 residues. V was clipped by 3 bases and J by 6 bases; unmatched bases: 3. The V gene's germline CDR1 is MGHRA and CDR2 YSYEKL. CDR3 region: CASSQQGADEKLFF. CDR3 nucleotides: TGCGCCAGCAGCCAGCAGGGGGCGGATGAAAAACTGTTTTTT.

This chain connects TRBV6-4 to TRBJ1-1; D possibly corresponds to TRBD1 (5 bases). With 3 bases removed from V and 5 bases from J, the gap between germline ends came to 16 bases. The CDR3 sequence is 15 residues long. Germline V gene sequence: CDR1 MRHNA, CDR2 SNTAGT. The CDR3 region has the DNA TGTGCCAGCAGTGAAAAGGGGCAGGGAGGAACTGAAGCTTTCTTT. This codes for CASSEKGQGGTEAFF.

The chain couples TRBV27 to TRBJ1-2; D is perhaps TRBD1 (5 bases). CDR1 and CDR2 from the germline V gene are MNHEY and SMNVEV (reference sequence). This CDR3 has 14 residues. V lost 2 bases, J lost 8 bases, and 15 bases lay in between. The CDR3 DNA sequence: TGTGCCAGCAGTTTAGCAGGGCTCGTTGGGGGCTACACCTTC. Amino acid sequence: CASSLAGLVGGYTF.

The chain couples TRBV28 to TRBJ1-1; TRBD1 agrees at 9 bases. The V segment lost 6 bases and the J segment 5 bases; nucleotides outside the gene matches: 13. Germline V gene sequence: CDR1 MDHEN, CDR2 SYDVKM. The CDR3 spans 16 residues. This CDR3 reads CASRVPGQGIGTEAFF. The CDR3 bases are TGTGCCAGCAGAGTTCCGGGACAGGGAATAGGAACTGAAGCTTTCTTT.

J is TRBJ2-1 and V is TRBV5-4, with D maybe TRBD2 (5 bases). The germline V and J ends were trimmed by 1 base and 2 bases, with 13 bases remaining between them. The CDR3 loop spans 16 amino acids. From germline, CDR1 is SGHNT and CDR2 YYREEE (reference sequence). CDR3 amino acids: CASSLNLAGAYNEQFF. DNA of the CDR3: TGTGCCAGCAGCTTGAATCTTGCGGGCGCCTACAATGAGCAGTTCTTC.